This T cell receptor beta chain was sequenced in a study of graft-versus-host responses after intestinal transplantation. As to this clone: As yet, its antigen is unknown.

The repertoire was sequenced with immunoSEQ multiplex PCR; TCRdb's copy has only in-frame clones and lacks some. This table holds approximately 89,000 clones, approximately 90% found once. Germline V gene sequence: CDR1 MNHNY, CDR2 SVGAGI (reference sequence). V lost 2 bases and J lost 7; bases outside the gene matches: 11. The CDR3 sequence is 16 residues long. This specimen consisted of unstimulated CD4+ T cells sorted from spleen or lymph node cells, obtained before intestinal transplant. This chain uses TRBV6-6 with TRBJ1-5; 7 bases match TRBD1. This receptor was obtained from a human donor who received an intestinal transplant. This CDR3 is CASSYTRRQGVQPQHF. CDR3 sequence (DNA): TGTGCCAGCAGTTACACCCGGCGTCAGGGGGTACAGCCCCAGCATTTT.